The 28 T cell receptor beta chains in this list originate from one sample, sequenced in a study of PD-1 blockade in classical Hodgkin lymphoma. Every one of the patients relapsed after autologous stem cell transplantation (brentuximab vedotin exposure was variable). The table came from immunoSEQ multiplex PCR; TCRdb's copy has only in-frame clones and leaves some out. Of about 94,000 clones listed, 89% were seen once; the top ten hold about 10%. Sequenced here: peripheral blood mononuclear cells (PBMCs), sampled before the second cycle of nivolumab. These receptors originate from a human donor with classical Hodgkin lymphoma.

The CDR3 coding sequence is TGTGCCAGCAGTAAGAGGAGGAGAAATAATTCACCCCTCCACTTT. Translated, it gives CASSKRRRNNSPLHF. The chain uses TRBV28 and TRBJ1-6; D is undetermined. The CDR3 consists of 15 residues. CDR1 MDHEN and CDR2 SYDVKM come from the germline V gene. Trimming removed 5 bases at V and 5 bases at J, with 13 bases between.

The V call is TRBV27, the J call TRBJ2-7; possibly TRBD2 for D (5 bases). From germline, CDR1 is MNHEY and CDR2 SMNVEV (reference sequence). The length of the CDR3 is 15 residues. The V end lost 0 bases, the J end lost 3 bases, and 12 bases lay between the germline ends. CDR3 nucleotides: TGTGCCAGCAGTTTATCTTTTAGCGAGAGCTACGAGCAGTACTTC. Translation: CASSLSFSESYEQYF.

The J gene is TRBJ2-7, the V gene TRBV19; D may match TRBD1 or TRBD2 (6 bases each). V lost 5 bases and J 6 bases, leaving 11 bases between the germline ends. CDR1 is LNHDA, CDR2 SQIVND, per germline (reference sequence). CDR3 length equals 12 residues. CDR3 amino acids: CASSEGGFEQYF. DNA for the CDR3: TGTGCCAGTAGTGAGGGGGGTTTCGAGCAGTACTTC.

V usage is TRBV19 and J usage is TRBJ2-1, with D possibly being TRBD1 (6 bases). Trimming took 4 bases from V and 9 from J, leaving 13 bases between them. CDR3 length: 13 residues. Germline V gene sequence: CDR1 LNHDA, CDR2 SQIVND (reference sequence). The CDR3 DNA reads as TGTGCCAGTAGTACACAAGTGGGGGCTGAGCAGTTCTTC. It translates to CASSTQVGAEQFF.

V and J are TRBV27 and TRBJ2-5; 9 bases align to TRBD1. From germline, CDR1 is MNHEY and CDR2 SMNVEV (reference sequence). V shed 4 bases and J 5 bases; nucleotides not matched to a gene: 5. The CDR3 spans 14 residues. The CDR3 here is CASSYTGGPETQYF. CDR3 nucleotide sequence: TGTGCCAGCAGTTACACAGGGGGCCCTGAGACCCAGTACTTC.

V usage is TRBV6-5 and J usage is TRBJ2-2; D may be TRBD1 (5 bases). V lost 2 bases to trimming and J lost 5 bases, with 9 bases between them. This CDR3 contains 14 residues. CDR1 and CDR2 from the germline V gene are MNHEY and SVGAGI. This CDR3 reads CASSYGASTGELFF. The CDR3 DNA sequence: TGTGCCAGCAGTTACGGGGCGAGTACCGGGGAGCTGTTTTTT.

This chain connects TRBV6-1 to TRBJ2-3; no firm D call. Trimming removed 1 base from V and 4 bases from J, with 15 bases in between. Germline loops: CDR1 MNHNS, CDR2 SASEGT. This CDR3 region has 16 residues. The CDR3 reads CASSEDIYFPSDTQYF. CDR3 DNA: TGTGCCAGCAGTGAAGATATCTATTTCCCATCAGATACGCAGTATTTT.

The J gene is TRBJ2-1, the V gene TRBV9, with 7 bases aligning to TRBD2. CDR1 and CDR2 from the germline V gene are SGDLS and YYNGEE. The CDR3 has 16 residues. Germline trimming cut 4 bases from V and 0 bases from J; bases unmatched to any gene: 7. The CDR3 DNA is TGTGCCAGCAGCCTAGCGGACCTCAGCTCCTACAATGAGCAGTTCTTC. Encoded protein: CASSLADLSSYNEQFF.

The V gene is TRBV7-6, the J gene TRBJ2-1, with TRBD2 as a possible D gene (7 bases). CDR1 and CDR2 (germline): SGHVS, FNYEAQ. Trimming cost V 1 base and J 6 bases, with 13 bases left between them. This CDR3 is built from 15 residues. This CDR3 reads CASSLVGGPLNEQFF. In DNA, the CDR3 is TGTGCCAGCAGCTTAGTGGGGGGGCCACTCAATGAGCAGTTCTTC.

The CDR3 DNA is TGTGCCAGCAGCCCCTTGGCCCCCCCAGATACGCAGTATTTT. It codes for CASSPLAPPDTQYF. This chain joins TRBV27 and TRBJ2-3, with no clear D. The CDR3 totals 14 residues. V lost 6 bases and J 4 bases, leaving 14 bases between the germline ends. From germline, CDR1 is MNHEY and CDR2 SMNVEV (reference sequence).

The genes are TRBV13 and TRBJ2-7; D perhaps matches TRBD1 (5 bases). V was clipped by 0 bases and J by 6 bases, with 12 bases between them. Germline V gene data show CDR1 as PRHDT and CDR2 as FYEKMQ (reference sequence). This CDR3 has 14 amino acids. CDR3 sequence: CASSLGTEYGEQYF. The DNA of the CDR3 is TGTGCCAGCAGCTTAGGGACAGAGTATGGCGAGCAGTACTTC. Using reference TRBV13 and TRBJ2-7 for the parts outside the CDR3, the full variable domain is AAGVIQSPRHLIKEKRETATLKCYPIPRHDTVYWYQQGPGQDPQFLISFYEKMQSDKGSIPDRFSAQQFSDYHSELNMSSLELGDSALYFCASSLGTEYGEQYFGPGTRLTVT.

This clone came up once. The V call is TRBV28, the J call TRBJ2-1, with a weak D call TRBD2 (6 bases). Germline CDR1 is MDHEN and CDR2 is SYDVKM. V was trimmed by 3 bases and J by 4 bases, leaving 10 bases between them. This CDR3 has 14 amino acids. The CDR3, as DNA: TGTGCCAGCAGTTTTTTAGCGGCTTACAATGAGCAGTTCTTC. Translation: CASSFLAAYNEQFF.

The chain couples TRBV7-9 to TRBJ2-1; D possibly uses TRBD1 or TRBD2 (5 bases each). The V end was cut by 7 bases, the J end by 0 bases, with 19 bases between. The V gene's germline CDR1 is SEHNR and CDR2 FQNEAQ (reference sequence). The CDR3 loop spans 17 amino acids. In DNA form, the CDR3 reads TGTGCCAGCACCACCAAGGGGCCGGGAACCTCCTACAATGAGCAGTTCTTC. It translates to CASTTKGPGTSYNEQFF.

The gene calls are TRBV7-9 and TRBJ2-3, with D tentatively TRBD1 (5 bases). Looked up from germline, CDR1 is SEHNR and CDR2 is FQNEAQ (reference sequence). The CDR3 has 17 residues. Trimming removed 4 bases from V and 0 bases from J, with 17 bases in between. The CDR3: CASSYSKGNPSTDTQYF. In nucleotides, the CDR3 is TGTGCCAGCAGCTACTCTAAGGGGAACCCTAGCACAGATACGCAGTATTTT.

This rearrangement joins TRBV7-2 to TRBJ2-5; a weak D match, TRBD2 (5 bases). The CDR3 totals 12 residues. CDR1 is SGHTA, CDR2 FQGNSA, per germline. Deletions cut 2 bases from V and 7 bases from J, with 8 bases between. CDR3 in amino acids: CASSLRGRTQYF. The DNA for the CDR3 is TGTGCCAGCAGCTTACGAGGGAGGACCCAGTACTTC.

This clone appeared a single time. The V call is TRBV5-1, the J call TRBJ1-4; D call uncertain. Deletions cut 0 bases from V and 5 bases from J, with 11 bases between. Germline V CDR1 and CDR2: SGHRS, YFSETQ. The CDR3 sequence is 15 residues long. This CDR3 is CASSLESGWNEKLFF. CDR3 nucleotide sequence: TGCGCCAGCAGCTTGGAATCCGGATGGAATGAAAAACTGTTTTTT.

The gene calls are TRBV7-8 and TRBJ1-6; unclear D gene. Trimming stripped 5 bases from V and 3 bases from J, with 14 bases between. Germline CDR1 and CDR2: SGHVS and FQNEAQ. The length of the CDR3 is 16 residues. The DNA of the CDR3 is TGTGCCAGCAGCACCGCCGCCACGCTCTATAATTCACCCCTCCACTTT. Translating gives CASSTAATLYNSPLHF.

The CDR3 here is CATSRARGLSDEQFF. As DNA, the CDR3 is TGTGCCACCAGCAGAGCGAGAGGACTAAGCGATGAGCAGTTCTTC. V usage is TRBV15 and J usage is TRBJ2-1; TRBD2 might be the D (6 bases). V was cut by 1 base and J by 8 bases, with 15 bases left in between. The CDR3 is 15 residues long. Per the germline V gene, CDR1 is LNHNV and CDR2 is YYDKDF (reference sequence).

This clone was picked up a small number of times. The V and J genes are TRBV21-1 and TRBJ2-4; the DNA was not compared with TRBD1, the D call given in the table. TRBV21-1 is deemed a pseudogene. The CDR3 consists of 14 residues. CDR3 coding DNA: TGTGCCACTATGAGGACAGGGGAAAAAAACATTCAGTACTTC. Protein: CATMRTGEKNIQYF.

The V call is TRBV10-3, the J call TRBJ2-5; no definite D call. Germline CDR1 reads ENHRY; CDR2 reads SYGVKD. V was clipped by 2 bases and J by 0 bases, with 7 bases between them. The CDR3 consists of 14 residues. This CDR3 reads CAISEGVNQETQYF. CDR3 coding DNA: TGTGCCATCAGTGAGGGGGTGAACCAAGAGACCCAGTACTTC.

The chain combines TRBV7-9 with TRBJ2-5; tentatively, D is TRBD1 or TRBD2 (5 bases each). The CDR3 length is 15 residues. The V gene's germline CDR1 is SEHNR and CDR2 FQNEAQ (reference sequence). The V and J ends lost 5 bases and 5 bases respectively, with 18 bases between them. In DNA, the CDR3 is TGTGCCAGCAGCACCCGGGACCCTAGAGCGGAGACCCAGTACTTC. It codes for CASSTRDPRAETQYF.

The chain joins TRBV5-4 to TRBJ2-7; perhaps TRBD1 as D (6 bases). V gave up 2 bases and J gave up 3 bases, with 15 bases separating them. This CDR3 is built from 15 residues. The germline gives CDR1 SGHNT, CDR2 YYREEE (reference sequence). The CDR3 DNA reads TGTGCCAGCAGCTTTATGCCAGGGGCCTACTACGAGCAGTACTTC. Protein sequence: CASSFMPGAYYEQYF.

The chain carries TRBV27 and TRBJ1-3, with 9 bases that match TRBD1. Germline assignment: CDR1 MNHEY and CDR2 SMNVEV (reference sequence). V trimming: 6 bases; J trimming: 4 bases; junction bases outside the gene matches: 4. The CDR3 has 14 amino acids. CDR3 nucleotides: TGTGCCAGCAGAGGGACAGGGTTCGGAAACACCATATATTTT. It yields the protein CASRGTGFGNTIYF.

V gene TRBV4-2 combines with J gene TRBJ2-1; the match to TRBD2 covers 8 bases. Germline V gives CDR1 LGHNA, CDR2 YNFKEQ. The CDR3 covers 17 residues. The V segment lost 0 bases and the J segment 5 bases; nucleotides outside the gene matches: 9. The chain's CDR3 is CASSQDSGLAGNNEQFF. In DNA, the CDR3 is TGTGCCAGCAGCCAAGACTCTGGTCTAGCGGGTAACAATGAGCAGTTCTTC.

In its sample, this clone was seen a few times. The chain recombines TRBV28 with TRBJ1-2; D is ambiguous. The CDR3 extends over 12 amino acids. Trimming removed 1 base from V and 5 bases from J, with 5 bases in between. Germline assignment: CDR1 MDHEN and CDR2 SYDVKM. The CDR3 is CASSLSEYGYTF. In nucleotides, the CDR3 is TGTGCCAGCAGTTTATCCGAGTATGGCTACACCTTC.

V is TRBV29-1 and J is TRBJ2-3; TRBD2 agrees at 7 bases. Trimming at V came to 7 bases and at J to 5 bases, leaving 15 bases not matched to a gene. CDR3 length: 15 residues. The germline V gene encodes CDR1 SQVTM and CDR2 ANQGSEA. In DNA form, the CDR3 reads TGCAGCGCCCAGGCGTGGAGCGGGACGGTAGATACGCAGTATTTT. Translating it yields CSAQAWSGTVDTQYF.

This chain connects TRBV28 to TRBJ1-1; D is uncertain. The V end was cut by 5 bases, the J end by 5 bases, with 12 bases between. The germline gives CDR1 MDHEN, CDR2 SYDVKM. The CDR3 runs to 13 residues. The DNA for the CDR3 is TGTGCCAGCAGTCCCACCCGGGGAACTGAAGCTTTCTTT. Encoded protein: CASSPTRGTEAFF. Filled out from reference TRBV28 and TRBJ1-1, the complete variable domain reads DVKVTQSSRYLVKRTGEKVFLECVQDMDHENMFWYRQDPGLGLRLIYFSYDVKMKEKGDIPEGYSVSREKKERFSLILESASTNQTSMYLCASSPTRGTEAFFGQGTRLTVV.

The chain has TRBV7-9 and TRBJ2-3, with D unresolved. Germline assignment: CDR1 SEHNR and CDR2 FQNEAQ (reference sequence). The germline V and J ends were trimmed by 6 bases and 6 bases, with 10 bases remaining between them. CDR3 length: 12 residues. CDR3 in amino acids: CASSLTWDTQYF. The CDR3 coding sequence is TGTGCCAGCAGTCTCACCTGGGATACGCAGTATTTT.